Listed below are T cell receptor beta chains from one sample, sequenced in a study of blood T cell repertoires in COVID-19. Profiling relied on immunoSEQ multiplex PCR, and the TCRdb table lists in-frame clones only, not all of them. There are approximately 260,000 clones in the sample; roughly 88% occur only once, and approximately 10% lies in the top ten. Sequencing was done on a sample of peripheral blood. The receptors were sampled from an older woman with acute or convalescent COVID-19. CDR3s include the opening cysteine and the closing phenylalanine or tryptophan. The D gene is left open where the match is weak. Clone size appears in some rows only: once, few, many, or a class for an expanded clone.

CDR3nt | CDR3aa | j_gene | d_gene | v_gene | abundance
TGTGCCAGCATGAGGGACAGGGAAAACACCATATATTTT | CASMRDRENTIYF | TRBJ1-3 | TRBD1 | TRBV2 | NA
TGTGCCTGGAGTCGAACGATGTCGGGGAACACCATATATTTT | CAWSRTMSGNTIYF | TRBJ1-3 | NA | TRBV30 | NA
TGTGCCAGCAACAACAGGGGGCAGAACACCGGGGAGCTGTTTTTT | CASNNRGQNTGELFF | TRBJ2-2 | TRBD1 | TRBV7-2 | NA
TGTGCCAGTAGTATTGAGGGGACAACCACAGATACGCAGTATTTT | CASSIEGTTTDTQYF | TRBJ2-3 | NA | TRBV19 | NA
TGTGCCAGCAGTTACAGCCCGGGACAGGGACCTTACACCTTC | CASSYSPGQGPYTF | TRBJ1-2 | TRBD1 | TRBV6-6 | NA
TGTGCCAGCTCCAGACAGTCCCTCTCTGGGGCCAACGTCCTGACTTTC | CASSRQSLSGANVLTF | TRBJ2-6 | NA | TRBV2 | NA
TGTGCCAGCAGCCAAACGGCCGTCGGGGGCTACACCTTC | CASSQTAVGGYTF | TRBJ1-2 | NA | TRBV3-1/TRBV3-2 | once
TGTGCCAGCAGCCAAGCTCGGAGGAACACTGAAGCTTTCTTT | CASSQARRNTEAFF | TRBJ1-1 | NA | TRBV3-1/TRBV3-2 | NA
TGTGCCACCACCAGGGGCAGCCAACTGAGTGCGGCAGATACGCAGTATTTT | CATTRGSQLSAADTQYF | TRBJ2-3 | NA | TRBV7-9 | NA
TGTGCCAGCAGTTACACAGGGTCCTACGAGCAGTACTTC | CASSYTGSYEQYF | TRBJ2-7 | NA | TRBV6-5 | NA
TGTGCCAGCAGCCCGCTGGGCCTGAATTCACCCCTCCACTTT | CASSPLGLNSPLHF | TRBJ1-6 | NA | TRBV7-9 | NA
TGTGCCACCAGTGATTTGCAGGGGGGTCACACTGAAGCTTTCTTT | CATSDLQGGHTEAFF | TRBJ1-1 | TRBD1 | TRBV24-1 | NA
TGTGCCAGCAGCAGGGCGTCCTACGAGCAGTACTTC | CASSRASYEQYF | TRBJ2-7 | NA | TRBV2 | NA
TGTGCCAGCTCACCAAGTAGCCCGAGGGAAAAACTGTTTTTT | CASSPSSPREKLFF | TRBJ1-4 | NA | TRBV18 | NA
TGCAGTGCTAGTGGCGGAGGGGCGACTGAAGCTTTCTTT | CSASGGGATEAFF | TRBJ1-1 | NA | TRBV20-1 | NA
TGTGCCAGCTCACCACCCAGCTCTGGGGCCAACGTCCTGACTTTC | CASSPPSSGANVLTF | TRBJ2-6 | NA | TRBV18 | NA
TGTGCCAGCAGCCCGAGAGGGGGTACGCAGTATTTT | CASSPRGGTQYF | TRBJ2-3 | NA | TRBV3-1/TRBV3-2 | NA
TGTGCCAGCAGTTACTCCGACGAGCAGTACTTC | CASSYSDEQYF | TRBJ2-7 | NA | TRBV6-5 | once
TGTGCCAGCAGCTTGGACAGGGGCAGTGGACCTTTCTTT | CASSLDRGSGPFF | TRBJ1-1 | TRBD1 | TRBV5-4 | NA
TGTGCCAGTAGTCCTCAACAGGGGTATGACTATGGCTACACCTTC | CASSPQQGYDYGYTF | TRBJ1-2 | TRBD1 | TRBV19 | NA
TGTGCCAGCAGCTTCCGGGACAGCCCCACCGGGGAGCTGTTTTTT | CASSFRDSPTGELFF | TRBJ2-2 | TRBD1 | TRBV7-9 | once
TGTGCCAGCAGCCCTGGAGGTGATAGCGGGGGTGAGACCCAGTACTTC | CASSPGGDSGGETQYF | TRBJ2-5 | TRBD2 | TRBV14 | once
TGCAGCGTACGACAGGGGTCCCACGAGCAGTACTTC | CSVRQGSHEQYF | TRBJ2-7 | TRBD1 | TRBV29-1 | NA
TGTGCCAGCAGCCAAGGGACTCAAACTAATGAAAAACTGTTTTTT | CASSQGTQTNEKLFF | TRBJ1-4 | NA | TRBV3-1/TRBV3-2 | NA
TGCGCCAGCAGCATCGGGGCGGGGGAATACAATGAGCAGTTCTTC | CASSIGAGEYNEQFF | TRBJ2-1 | TRBD2 | TRBV5-1 | NA
TGTGCCAGCAGCTCCTCCTCCAGCGGGGGGGCCGGAGATACGCAGTATTTT | CASSSSSSGGAGDTQYF | TRBJ2-3 | TRBD2 | TRBV7-3 | NA
TGTGCCAGCTCACCCTACAGGGGGCTGGGGAACACTGAAGCTTTCTTT | CASSPYRGLGNTEAFF | TRBJ1-1 | TRBD1 | TRBV18 | once
TGTGCCAGCAGTTTTTACGCGGGCACCGGGGAGCTGTTTTTT | CASSFYAGTGELFF | TRBJ2-2 | NA | TRBV27 | NA
TGTGCCAGCTCACCAGCAGACAATCAGCCCCAGCATTTT | CASSPADNQPQHF | TRBJ1-5 | NA | TRBV18 | NA
TGTGCCACAAGCGGGGGGATCACAGATACGCAGTATTTT | CATSGGITDTQYF | TRBJ2-3 | TRBD2 | TRBV9 | NA
TGTGCCAGCAAAAGGTCTAGTAGTTCCGAGCAGTACTTC | CASKRSSSSEQYF | TRBJ2-7 | NA | TRBV18 | NA
TGTGCCAGCAGCTTACGGACTAGCGGCTACCAAGAGACCCAGTACTTC | CASSLRTSGYQETQYF | TRBJ2-5 | TRBD2 | TRBV7-3 | NA
TGTGCCAGCAGTGAGGGAGGGGGGCTGGGAAGCAATCAGCCCCAGCATTTT | CASSEGGGLGSNQPQHF | TRBJ1-5 | NA | TRBV6-1 | once
TGTGCCAGCAGCCAAGATCTGGAGGGGCAGTACTTC | CASSQDLEGQYF | TRBJ2-7 | NA | TRBV14 | NA
TGTGCCAGCAGCTTATCTCGACAGGGGAGTCAGCCCCAGCATTTT | CASSLSRQGSQPQHF | TRBJ1-5 | TRBD1 | TRBV7-8 | NA
TGTGCCAGCAGCTTAGATGGGACTAGTGCCTACAATGAGCAGTTCTTC | CASSLDGTSAYNEQFF | TRBJ2-1 | TRBD2 | TRBV7-2 | NA
TGCGCCAGCAGCCAAGACTGGACTAGCGGGGGGGAACTCTACGAGCAGTACTTC | CASSQDWTSGGELYEQYF | TRBJ2-7 | TRBD2 | TRBV4-1 | NA
TGTGCCACCAGTGATCCAGGACAGGGGGGTCAGCCCCAGCATTTT | CATSDPGQGGQPQHF | TRBJ1-5 | TRBD1 | TRBV24-1 | NA
TGTGCCAGCAGAAGGGGGTCAACTAATGAAAAACTGTTTTTT | CASRRGSTNEKLFF | TRBJ1-4 | NA | TRBV2 | NA
TGTGCCTTCGCCCAGAGGTCGAACACTGAAGCTTTCTTT | CAFAQRSNTEAFF | TRBJ1-1 | NA | TRBV30 | NA
TGTGCCAGCAGCCAAACCTTCCGGGAGCAGTTCTTC | CASSQTFREQFF | TRBJ2-1 | NA | TRBV3-1/TRBV3-2 | NA
TGTGCCAGCTCGGACTTCGGTGGGGGGGTCAATGAGCAGTTCTTC | CASSDFGGGVNEQFF | TRBJ2-1 | TRBD2 | TRBV18 | once
TGTGCCAGCAGCGTGGGACAGCCGAACACTGAAGCTTTCTTT | CASSVGQPNTEAFF | TRBJ1-1 | TRBD1 | TRBV9 | NA